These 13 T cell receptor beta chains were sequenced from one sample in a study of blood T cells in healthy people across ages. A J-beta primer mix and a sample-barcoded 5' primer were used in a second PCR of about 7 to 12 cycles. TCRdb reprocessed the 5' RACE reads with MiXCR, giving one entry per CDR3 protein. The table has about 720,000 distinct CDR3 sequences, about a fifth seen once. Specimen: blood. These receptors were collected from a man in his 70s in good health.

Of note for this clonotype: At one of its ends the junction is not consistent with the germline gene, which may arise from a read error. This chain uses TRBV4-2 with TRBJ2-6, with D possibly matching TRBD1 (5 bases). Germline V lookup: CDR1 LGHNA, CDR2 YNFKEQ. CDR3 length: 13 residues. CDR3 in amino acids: CASSPAGANVLAF. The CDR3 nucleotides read TGTGCCAGCAGCCCAGCTGGGGCCAACGTCCTGGCTTTC.

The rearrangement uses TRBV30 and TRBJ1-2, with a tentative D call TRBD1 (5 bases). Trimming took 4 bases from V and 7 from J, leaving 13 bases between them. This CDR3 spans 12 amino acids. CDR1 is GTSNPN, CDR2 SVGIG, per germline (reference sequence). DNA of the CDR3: TGTGCCTGGACCCCGAGGGGTCGTGGCTACACCTTC. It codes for CAWTPRGRGYTF.

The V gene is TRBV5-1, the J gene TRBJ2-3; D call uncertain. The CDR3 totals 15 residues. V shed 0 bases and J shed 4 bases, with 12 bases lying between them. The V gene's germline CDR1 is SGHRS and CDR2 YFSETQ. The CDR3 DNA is TGCGCCAGCAGCTTGGTTGGGTCTGGTGCAGATACGCAGTATTTT. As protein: CASSLVGSGADTQYF.

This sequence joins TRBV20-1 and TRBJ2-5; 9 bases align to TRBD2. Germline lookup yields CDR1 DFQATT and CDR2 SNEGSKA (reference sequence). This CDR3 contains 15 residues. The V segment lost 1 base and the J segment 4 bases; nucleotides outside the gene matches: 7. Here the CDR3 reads CSARGGAGGLETQYF. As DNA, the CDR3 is TGCAGTGCTAGAGGCGGAGCGGGAGGTCTAGAGACCCAGTACTTC.

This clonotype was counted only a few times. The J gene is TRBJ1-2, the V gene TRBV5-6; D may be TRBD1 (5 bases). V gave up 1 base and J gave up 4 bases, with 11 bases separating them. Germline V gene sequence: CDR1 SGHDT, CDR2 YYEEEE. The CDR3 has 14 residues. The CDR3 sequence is CASSLRGIGYGYTF. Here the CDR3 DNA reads TGTGCCAGCAGCTTGCGGGGGATAGGCTATGGCTACACCTTC.

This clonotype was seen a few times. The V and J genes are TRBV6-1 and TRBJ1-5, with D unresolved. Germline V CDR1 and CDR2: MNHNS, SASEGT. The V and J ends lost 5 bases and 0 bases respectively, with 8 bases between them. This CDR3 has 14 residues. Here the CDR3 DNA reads TGTGCCAGCAGTACAGACGGTAGCAATCAGCCCCAGCATTTT. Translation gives CASSTDGSNQPQHF.

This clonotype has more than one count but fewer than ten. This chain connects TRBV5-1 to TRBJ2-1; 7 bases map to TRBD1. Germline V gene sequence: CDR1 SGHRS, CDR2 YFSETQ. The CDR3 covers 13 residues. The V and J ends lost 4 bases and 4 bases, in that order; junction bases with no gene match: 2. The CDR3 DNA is TGCGCCAGCAGCAAGGGACAGTACAATGAGCAGTTCTTC. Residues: CASSKGQYNEQFF.

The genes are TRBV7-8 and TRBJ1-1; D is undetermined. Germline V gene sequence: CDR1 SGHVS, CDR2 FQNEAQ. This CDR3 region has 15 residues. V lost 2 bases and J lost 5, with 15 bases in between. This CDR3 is CASSLITPGLTEAFF. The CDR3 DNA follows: TGTGCCAGCAGCTTAATAACGCCGGGCCTAACTGAAGCTTTCTTT.

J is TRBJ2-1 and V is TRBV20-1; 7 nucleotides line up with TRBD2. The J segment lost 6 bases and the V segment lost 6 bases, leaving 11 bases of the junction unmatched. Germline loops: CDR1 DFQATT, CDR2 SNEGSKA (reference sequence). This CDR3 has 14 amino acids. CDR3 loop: CSAERGGVGNEQFF. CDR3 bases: TGCAGTGCCGAAAGGGGAGGGGTCGGCAATGAGCAGTTCTTC.

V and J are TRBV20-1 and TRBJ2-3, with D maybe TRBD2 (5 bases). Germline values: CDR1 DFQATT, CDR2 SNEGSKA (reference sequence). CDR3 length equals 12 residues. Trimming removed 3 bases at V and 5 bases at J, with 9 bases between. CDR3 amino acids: CSASGVGDTQYF. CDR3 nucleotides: TGCAGTGCTAGCGGGGTCGGAGATACGCAGTATTTT.

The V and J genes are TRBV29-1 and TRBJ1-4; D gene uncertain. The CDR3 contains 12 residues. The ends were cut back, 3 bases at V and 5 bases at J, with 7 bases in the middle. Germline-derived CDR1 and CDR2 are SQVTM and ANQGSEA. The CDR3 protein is CSVEGWNEKLFF. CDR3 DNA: TGCAGCGTTGAGGGGTGGAATGAAAAACTGTTTTTT. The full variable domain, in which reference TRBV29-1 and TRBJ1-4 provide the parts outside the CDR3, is SAVISQKPSRDICQRGTSLTIQCQVDSQVTMMFWYRQQPGQSLTLIATANQGSEATYESGFVIDKFPISRPNLTFSTLTVSNMSPEDSSIYLCSVEGWNEKLFFGSGTQLSVL.

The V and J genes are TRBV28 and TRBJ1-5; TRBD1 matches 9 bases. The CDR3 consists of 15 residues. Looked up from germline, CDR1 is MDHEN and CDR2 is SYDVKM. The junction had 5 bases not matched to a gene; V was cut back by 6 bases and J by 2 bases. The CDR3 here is CASRGTGRGNQPQHF. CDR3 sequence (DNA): TGTGCCAGCAGAGGGACAGGGAGAGGCAATCAGCCCCAGCATTTT.

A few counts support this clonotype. The CDR3 coding sequence is TGTGCCAGTAGTATGGCCGCAGCAACAGATACGCAGTATTTT. Its translation: CASSMAAATDTQYF. V is TRBV19 and J is TRBJ2-3; D remains ambiguous. Looked up from germline, CDR1 is LNHDA and CDR2 is SQIVND (reference sequence). Trimming removed 3 bases from V and 3 bases from J, with 10 bases in between. This CDR3 region has 14 residues. Complete variable domain (other parts from reference TRBV19 and TRBJ2-3): DGGITQSPKYLFRKEGQNVTLSCEQNLNHDAMYWYRQDPGQGLRLIYYSQIVNDFQKGDIAEGYSVSREKKESFPLTVTSAQKNPTAFYLCASSMAAATDTQYFGPGTRLTVL.